This TCR beta chain is from a study of blood T cell repertoires in COVID-19. Study-wide background: Acute and convalescent COVID-19 specimens originated in the United States, Italy and Spain. PBMCs, B-cell-depleted T cells, or T cells provided the cDNA or gDNA that made up the material.

The V gene's germline CDR1 is SGDLS and CDR2 YYNGEE. The CDR3 is 13 residues long. After removal of 2 bases from V and 2 bases from J, the junction contained 0 bases not matched to a gene. In the original processing: Amplified reference gene primers provided the basis for estimating nucleated cell counts. The protocol was immunoSEQ multiplex PCR, while the TCRdb copy is restricted to in-frame clones and leaves out a portion. V and J calls and clone size come straight from that table; D and trimming were deduced from the DNA. The profile covers 70,000 to 90,000 clones, with 78% appearing a single time and approximately 15% taken by the ten largest.

The source is a human donor in a cohort sampled during active COVID-19. V is TRBV9 and J is TRBJ1-2, with 7 bases fitting TRBD1. The sequencing input was peripheral blood. The CDR3 DNA is TGTGCCAGCAGCGTGGGACAGAACTATGGCTACACCTTC. As protein: CASSVGQNYGYTF.